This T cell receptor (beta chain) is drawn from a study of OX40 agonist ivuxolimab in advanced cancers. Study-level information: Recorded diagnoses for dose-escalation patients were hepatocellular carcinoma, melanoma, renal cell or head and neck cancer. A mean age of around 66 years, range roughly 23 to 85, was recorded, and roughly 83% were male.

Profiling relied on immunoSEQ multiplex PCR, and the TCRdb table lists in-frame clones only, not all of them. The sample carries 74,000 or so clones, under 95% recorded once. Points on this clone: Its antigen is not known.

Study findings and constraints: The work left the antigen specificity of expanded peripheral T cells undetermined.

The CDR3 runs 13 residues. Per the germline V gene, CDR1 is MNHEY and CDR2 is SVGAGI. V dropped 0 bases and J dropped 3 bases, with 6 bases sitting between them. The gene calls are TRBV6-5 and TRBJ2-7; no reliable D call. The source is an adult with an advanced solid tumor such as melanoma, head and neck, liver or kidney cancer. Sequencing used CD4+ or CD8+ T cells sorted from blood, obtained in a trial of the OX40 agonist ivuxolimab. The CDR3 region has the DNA TGTGCCAGCAGTTACTCGACGAACTACGAGCAGTACTTC. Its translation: CASSYSTNYEQYF.